This T cell receptor beta chain was recorded in a study of cytomegalovirus exposure and HLA in healthy donors. Study results and limitations: In vitro data verified a few CMV-associated chains as specific for CMV antigens. That first-cohort TCR clusters tended to co-occur in the 100 to 150 validation repertoires was found in a later analysis. Some public TCRs appeared in many individuals, while most sequences were rare. The authors listed some 150 TCR beta chains as cytomegalovirus-associated.

Trimming pared 4 bases from V and 4 bases from J, leaving 13 bases between. Germline CDR1 and CDR2: SQVTM and ANQGSEA. The CDR3 loop spans 13 amino acids. On this clone: What it recognizes is unknown.

Assay: immunoSEQ multiplex PCR; the TCRdb copy retains only in-frame clones and omits some. This table holds about 160,000 clones, roughly 80% found once. V and J are TRBV29-1 and TRBJ1-2; D unresolved. Material: PBMCs. This TCR derives from a man aged 25-40 years in good health and CMV-seropositive. The CDR3 spells CSVVEGTSYGYTF. The CDR3 bases are TGCAGCGTTGTCGAGGGTACGAGCTATGGCTACACCTTC.